This entry is about one T cell receptor beta chain. This sample stems from a study of control samples from healthy donors and cancer patients. Using immunoSEQ multiplex PCR, the repertoire was profiled, and TCRdb retains in-frame clones only, with some absent. The sample contains 100,000 to 150,000 clones, just under 90% of which appear only once. This receptor was obtained from a man aged 50 to 59 with head and neck cancer. Sequencing was done on a sample of PBMCs.

CDR3 sequence reads: CASRLRSDYYEQYF. In DNA form, the CDR3 reads TGTGCCAGCCGGCTCCGTTCTGATTACTACGAGCAGTACTTC. The chain uses TRBV6-6 and TRBJ2-7; D unresolved. The V gene's germline CDR1 is MNHNY and CDR2 SVGAGI (reference sequence). Trimming left V 8 bases short and J 3 bases short, with 17 bases between. The length of the CDR3 is 14 residues.